Below, 25 T cell receptor beta chains from the same sample are listed, as sequenced in a study of T cells after yellow fever vaccination. TCRdb reprocessed the 5' RACE reads via MiXCR and lists one record per CDR3 protein. The table lists just under 600,000 distinct CDR3 sequences, 13% of them singletons. Sample: PBMCs, taken on the day of the yellow fever booster vaccination. The receptors here all came from a young man who received the YFV17D yellow fever vaccine.

This clonotype was counted at least ten times. The V call is TRBV28, the J call TRBJ2-1; 8 bases agree with TRBD1. Germline trimming cut 3 bases from V and 7 bases from J; bases unmatched to any gene: 8. Germline CDR1 is MDHEN and CDR2 is SYDVKM. This CDR3 spans 15 amino acids. Here the CDR3 reads CASSLGDRLGNEQFF. As DNA, the CDR3 is TGTGCCAGCAGTTTGGGGGACAGGCTAGGGAATGAGCAGTTCTTC.

This clonotype was seen a handful of times. The chain joins TRBV20-1 to TRBJ1-1; 7 bases match TRBD1. This CDR3 is 12 amino acids long. Germline V lookup: CDR1 DFQATT, CDR2 SNEGSKA (reference sequence). The junction had 10 bases not matched to a gene; V was cut back by 6 bases and J by 9 bases. The CDR3 DNA follows: TGCAGTGCCCGGGACAGCCGCATAAAAGCTTTCTTT. Protein: CSARDSRIKAFF.

The rearrangement uses TRBV4-3 and TRBJ2-7; maybe TRBD2 (5 bases). The CDR3 is 15 residues long. CDR1 is LGHNA, CDR2 YSLEER, per germline. Trimming pared 1 base from V and 0 bases from J, leaving 10 bases between. The chain's CDR3 is CASSQAPGISYEQYF. The CDR3, as DNA: TGCGCCAGCAGCCAAGCCCCCGGGATCTCCTACGAGCAGTACTTC.

This clonotype was seen more than once but under ten times. This sequence joins TRBV4-3 and TRBJ2-1; 9 positions match TRBD1. This CDR3 contains 17 residues. Trimming took 3 bases from V and 7 from J; bases not matched to a gene: 13. Germline V gene data show CDR1 as LGHNA and CDR2 as YSLEER. The CDR3 DNA sequence: TGCGCCAGCAGCCAGTACAGGGGGCTGTGGGAAAAGAATGAGCAGTTCTTC. This encodes CASSQYRGLWEKNEQFF.

V and J are TRBV12-3 or TRBV12-4 and TRBJ2-2; 9 nucleotides agree with TRBD1. Losses at the gene ends were 7 bases for V and 5 bases for J; bases not matched to a gene: 8. The CDR3 totals 15 residues. The CDR3 loop is CASTHGTGRTGELFF. The CDR3 nucleotides are TGTGCCAGCACTCACGGGACAGGGCGAACCGGGGAGCTGTTTTTT.

This clonotype was counted a few times. The V and J genes are TRBV5-4 and TRBJ1-2; TRBD1 agrees at 9 bases. Germline CDR1 is SGHNT and CDR2 is YYREEE (reference sequence). J gave up 8 bases and V 3 bases, and 2 bases lay outside the gene matches. The CDR3 totals 12 residues. The CDR3 reads CASSWDRDGYTF. CDR3 sequence (DNA): TGTGCCAGCAGCTGGGACAGGGACGGCTACACCTTC.

This chain joins TRBV20-1 and TRBJ2-7; D may match TRBD1 or TRBD2 (5 bases each). Germline values: CDR1 DFQATT, CDR2 SNEGSKA (reference sequence). There are 14 residues in the CDR3. Between the trimmed V and J ends, which lost 6 bases and 2 bases, there was a span of 17 bases. CDR3 loop: CSAPVRGQTYEQYF. As DNA, the CDR3 is TGCAGTGCCCCGGTTCGGGGCCAAACCTACGAGCAGTACTTC.

This rearrangement joins TRBV15 to TRBJ2-2; 11 positions agree with TRBD2. There are 17 residues in the CDR3. Germline V gene lookup returns CDR1 LNHNV and CDR2 YYDKDF (reference sequence). After removal of 2 bases from V and 6 bases from J, the junction contained 8 bases not matched to a gene. CDR3 loop: CATSRRLTSGSSGELFF. DNA for the CDR3: TGTGCCACCAGCAGAAGGTTAACTAGCGGGAGCTCCGGGGAGCTGTTTTTT.

The chain recombines TRBV20-1 with TRBJ2-1; 16 bases are a match to TRBD2. The CDR3 sequence is 17 residues long. The germline CDR1 and CDR2 sequences are DFQATT and SNEGSKA (reference sequence). J lost 3 bases, V lost 3 bases, and 5 bases had no gene match. The CDR3 here is CSASGTSGRVGYNEQFF. The CDR3 nucleotides are TGCAGTGCTAGCGGGACTAGCGGGAGGGTGGGCTACAATGAGCAGTTCTTC.

This clonotype was counted between two and nine times. The V and J genes are TRBV19 and TRBJ2-4, with a weak D call TRBD1 (7 bases). The CDR3 has 14 residues. The germline V gene encodes CDR1 LNHDA and CDR2 SQIVND (reference sequence). V shed 5 bases and J shed 6 bases, with 14 bases lying between them. The CDR3 coding sequence is TGTGCCAGTAGTTTGCGGGACAGCCGAAACATTCAGTACTTC. Its protein is CASSLRDSRNIQYF.

The chain employs TRBV5-1 and TRBJ2-5; 7 nucleotides align to TRBD2. The V and J ends lost 5 bases and 4 bases, in that order; junction bases with no gene match: 11. The CDR3 is 15 residues long. Looked up from germline, CDR1 is SGHRS and CDR2 is YFSETQ. This CDR3 is CASSAQGGSGETQYF. CDR3 coding DNA: TGCGCCAGCAGTGCGCAGGGCGGGAGCGGAGAGACCCAGTACTTC.

This clonotype was seen a few times. V usage is TRBV6-5 and J usage is TRBJ2-1; 11 bases fit TRBD2. Trimming removed 4 bases from V and 4 bases from J; junction bases left unmatched: 6. The CDR3 is 16 amino acids. CDR1 and CDR2 (germline): MNHEY, SVGAGI. CDR3 nucleotides: TGTGCCAGCAGTTCCATTAGCGGGAGGGGGTACAATGAGCAGTTCTTC. Amino acid sequence: CASSSISGRGYNEQFF.

This clonotype was observed a handful of times. The CDR3 sequence is CASSLTEGTEAFF. The DNA for the CDR3 is TGTGCCAGCAGCTTAACCGAGGGCACTGAAGCTTTCTTT. The J gene is TRBJ1-1, the V gene TRBV7-9; no firm D call. The germline V gene has CDR1 SEHNR and CDR2 FQNEAQ (reference sequence). This CDR3 has 13 amino acids. The V end lost 2 bases, the J end lost 4 bases, and 8 bases lay between the germline ends. Drawing the rest from reference TRBV7-9 and TRBJ1-1, the complete variable domain is DTGVSQNPRHKITKRGQNVTFRCDPISEHNRLYWYRQTLGQGPEFLTYFQNEAQLEKSRLLSDRFSAERPKGSFSTLEIQRTEQGDSAMYLCASSLTEGTEAFFGQGTRLTVV.

This clonotype was seen a few times. This chain connects TRBV20-1 to TRBJ2-2, with 7 bases aligning to TRBD1. The CDR3 is made up of 16 amino acids. The V gene end was trimmed by 6 bases and the J gene end by 4 bases; junction bases not matched to a gene: 14. Germline CDR1 and CDR2: DFQATT and SNEGSKA (reference sequence). The CDR3 reads CSALPDRRRGTGELFF. The CDR3 DNA is TGCAGTGCCCTCCCGGACAGGAGACGAGGCACCGGGGAGCTGTTTTTT.

The gene calls are TRBV4-2 and TRBJ2-2; TRBD2 aligns across 13 bases. Germline V CDR1 and CDR2: LGHNA, YNFKEQ. This CDR3 region has 18 residues. Trimming at V came to 1 base and at J to 4 bases, leaving 6 bases not matched to a gene. The CDR3 reads CASSQAGTSGMGTGELFF. CDR3 in DNA: TGTGCCAGCAGCCAAGCCGGGACTAGCGGGATGGGCACCGGGGAGCTGTTTTTT.

Only a few counts were recorded for this clonotype. This chain links TRBV18 with TRBJ1-1; D gene uncertain. The CDR3 is 12 residues long. Germline values: CDR1 KGHSH, CDR2 LQKENI. V shed 4 bases and J shed 6 bases, with 9 bases lying between them. The CDR3 DNA sequence: TGTGCCAGCTCACGCGGGGAACCTGAAGCTTTCTTT. Its translation: CASSRGEPEAFF.

This clonotype was detected a few times. The chain uses TRBV20-1 and TRBJ2-7; TRBD2 might be the D (5 bases). In germline, CDR1 is DFQATT, CDR2 SNEGSKA (reference sequence). The CDR3 runs to 15 residues. Between the trimmed V and J ends, which lost 3 bases and 2 bases, there was a span of 17 bases. CDR3 amino acids: CSASAYSDLTYEQYF. CDR3 DNA sequence: TGCAGTGCTAGTGCCTACTCGGACTTGACCTACGAGCAGTACTTC.

This chain links TRBV6-5 with TRBJ2-5, with D unresolved. V was shortened by 11 bases and J by 5 bases, with 6 bases between the two germline ends. Germline lookup yields CDR1 MNHEY and CDR2 SVGAGI. This CDR3 spans 9 amino acids. Here the CDR3 DNA reads TGTGCCCCCAGGGAGACCCAGTACTTC. This codes for CAPRETQYF.

The J gene is TRBJ2-1, the V gene TRBV20-1; 8 nucleotides agree with TRBD2. The V and J ends lost 4 bases and 7 bases, in that order; junction bases with no gene match: 12. This CDR3 region has 15 residues. Germline loops: CDR1 DFQATT, CDR2 SNEGSKA (reference sequence). Here the CDR3 reads CSANRPGLDANEQFF. The CDR3 DNA reads TGCAGTGCTAATCGGCCGGGACTAGACGCTAATGAGCAGTTCTTC.

This clonotype has more than one count but fewer than ten. This chain joins TRBV24-1 and TRBJ2-5, with D uncertain. The germline V and J ends were trimmed by 1 base and 5 bases, with 10 bases remaining between them. The CDR3 has 14 amino acids. Germline assignment: CDR1 KGHDR and CDR2 SFDVKD. The CDR3 DNA sequence: TGTGCCACCAGTGATTTTGACGGGCAGGAGACCCAGTACTTC. This sequence encodes CATSDFDGQETQYF.

This clonotype was recorded a few times. This CDR3 is CASSIMTGEYEQYF. The CDR3 nucleotides read TGTGCCAGTAGTATTATGACAGGGGAATACGAGCAGTACTTC. The chain is built from TRBV19 and TRBJ2-7; 8 nucleotides line up with TRBD1. This CDR3 spans 14 amino acids. V shed 3 bases, J shed 4 bases, and the junction held 5 bases outside the gene matches. CDR1 LNHDA and CDR2 SQIVND come from the germline V gene (reference sequence).

CDR3 DNA: TGCGCCAGCAGCCGTACGGTCCCGAGCTCCTACAATGAGCAGTTCTTC. Translated, it gives CASSRTVPSSYNEQFF. The genes are TRBV5-1 and TRBJ2-1; D is unclear. V was trimmed by 4 bases and J by 0 bases, leaving 14 bases between them. There are 16 residues in the CDR3. CDR1 and CDR2 (germline): SGHRS, YFSETQ.

This clonotype has just a few counts. The chain has TRBV20-1 and TRBJ2-3; 8 bases align to TRBD2. J was trimmed by 3 bases and V by 6 bases; bases with no gene match: 11. In germline, CDR1 is DFQATT, CDR2 SNEGSKA (reference sequence). This CDR3 is 15 amino acids long. The CDR3 here is CSANRRSGSTDTQYF. The CDR3 DNA sequence: TGCAGTGCCAACAGGAGAAGCGGGAGTACAGATACGCAGTATTTT.

This clonotype was observed at least ten times. The chain uses TRBV19 and TRBJ1-1, with 10 bases matching TRBD1. Germline V gives CDR1 LNHDA, CDR2 SQIVND (reference sequence). Germline trimming cut 7 bases from V and 6 bases from J; bases unmatched to any gene: 11. The CDR3 spans 15 residues. This CDR3 reads CASIRSGDRGAEAFF. The CDR3 DNA sequence: TGTGCCAGTATCCGAAGCGGGGACAGGGGCGCTGAAGCTTTCTTT.

This chain uses TRBV7-2 with TRBJ2-7; possibly TRBD1 for D (5 bases). This CDR3 comprises 12 residues. V was cut by 4 bases and J by 12 bases, with 16 bases left in between. Per germline, CDR1 SGHTA and CDR2 FQGNSA. CDR3: CASSSRGPNRYF. The CDR3, as DNA: TGTGCCAGCAGCTCAAGGGGTCCCAATCGGTACTTC.